These 10 T cell receptor beta chains share one sample of origin, sequenced in a study of identifying expanded T cells in peripheral blood. The table came from immunoSEQ multiplex PCR; TCRdb's copy has only in-frame clones and leaves some out. The table lists some 95,000 clones, around 86% of them singletons, with approximately 5.6% in the top ten. The sequenced sample consisted of blood. These receptor sequences come from a person between 18 and 70 years old in good health.

The genes are TRBV2 and TRBJ1-1; no definite D call. V gave up 3 bases and J gave up 4 bases, with 18 bases separating them. The CDR3 is 16 amino acids. The germline V gene has CDR1 SNHLY and CDR2 FYNNEI. The CDR3 sequence: CASSERWSSPSTEAFF. The CDR3 DNA sequence: TGTGCCAGCAGTGAGAGATGGTCGTCCCCGAGCACTGAAGCTTTCTTT.

The chain joins TRBV15 to TRBJ1-1, with D possibly matching TRBD1 (5 bases). In germline, CDR1 is LNHNV, CDR2 YYDKDF (reference sequence). V was clipped by 0 bases and J by 1 base, with 9 bases between them. The CDR3 has 15 residues. The CDR3 protein is CATSRDRASNTEAFF. DNA for the CDR3: TGTGCCACCAGCAGAGACAGGGCCTCGAACACTGAAGCTTTCTTT.

The CDR3 nucleotides are TGTGCCAGCAGCTTAGCTGGACAGGGGTATTCACCCCTCCACTTT. Its translation is CASSLAGQGYSPLHF. The V and J genes are TRBV11-2 and TRBJ1-6; the match to TRBD1 covers 9 bases. Germline V gene data show CDR1 as SGHAT and CDR2 as FQNNGV. V lost 1 base and J lost 8; bases outside the gene matches: 3. The CDR3 is made up of 15 amino acids.

The V gene is TRBV6-5, the J gene TRBJ2-7; D gene ambiguous. Germline V gene data show CDR1 as MNHEY and CDR2 as SVGAGI. Trimming shortened V by 5 bases and J by 5 bases, and 19 bases separated the two germline ends. The CDR3 sequence is 15 residues long. The CDR3 here is CASSPSRAPSHEQYF. In DNA, the CDR3 is TGTGCCAGCAGTCCATCCCGGGCCCCATCCCACGAGCAGTACTTC.

The chain combines TRBV11-2 with TRBJ2-4; D remains ambiguous. The CDR3 totals 14 residues. Germline V gives CDR1 SGHAT, CDR2 FQNNGV. V was trimmed by 4 bases and J by 0 bases, leaving 7 bases between them. The CDR3 loop reads CASSSPSAKNIQYF. DNA of the CDR3: TGTGCCAGCAGCTCCCCCTCAGCCAAAAACATTCAGTACTTC. Supplemented by reference TRBV11-2 and TRBJ2-4, the full variable domain reads EAGVAQSPRYKIIEKRQSVAFWCNPISGHATLYWYQQILGQGPKLLIQFQNNGVVDDSQLPKDRFSAERLKGVDSTLKIQPAKLEDSAVYLCASSSPSAKNIQYFGAGTRLSVL.

The genes are TRBV7-9 and TRBJ1-2; possible D gene TRBD1, 6 bases. The CDR3 consists of 12 residues. Trimming took off 3 bases at V and 6 bases at J, with 8 bases between the two ends. CDR1 and CDR2 (germline): SEHNR, FQNEAQ (reference sequence). CDR3 sequence (DNA): TGTGCCAGCAGCTTGACAGGTCATGGCTACACCTTC. The encoded protein is CASSLTGHGYTF.

The chain couples TRBV6-5 to TRBJ2-3, with a weak D call TRBD2 (6 bases). Trimming left V 0 bases short and J 4 bases short, with 11 bases between. CDR1 MNHEY and CDR2 SVGAGI come from the germline V gene. The CDR3 spans 15 residues. The CDR3 loop reads CASSYSGGAPDTQYF. CDR3 bases: TGTGCCAGCAGTTACTCTGGCGGGGCCCCAGATACGCAGTATTTT.

The J gene is TRBJ1-1, the V gene TRBV6-5; D is unclear. Between the trimmed V and J ends, which lost 5 bases and 1 base, there was a span of 14 bases. This CDR3 spans 15 amino acids. Germline CDR1 reads MNHEY; CDR2 reads SVGAGI. CDR3 sequence reads: CASSPTVGWNTEAFF. CDR3 in DNA: TGTGCCAGCAGTCCCACCGTGGGTTGGAACACTGAAGCTTTCTTT.

V is TRBV4-1 and J is TRBJ1-2, with D possibly matching TRBD1 (5 bases). Germline V gene data show CDR1 as MGHRA and CDR2 as YSYEKL. This CDR3 has 17 amino acids. The V end lost 3 bases, the J end lost 4 bases, and 21 bases lay between the germline ends. The CDR3 DNA follows: TGCGCCAGCAGCCAGATGGGGGTCACAGGAGCGAGCTATGGCTACACCTTC. Protein sequence: CASSQMGVTGASYGYTF.

This rearrangement joins TRBV7-9 to TRBJ1-6; D is unclear. CDR1 is SEHNR, CDR2 FQNEAQ, per germline (reference sequence). CDR3 length: 14 residues. V was pared by 6 bases and J by 9 bases, with 15 bases between. The CDR3 region is CASRTQTDLSPLHF. The DNA for the CDR3 is TGTGCCAGCAGAACCCAGACGGACCTTTCACCCCTCCACTTT.